The subject of this entry is one T cell receptor beta chain. Its antigen remains unidentified. The CDR3 loop spans 14 amino acids. The V and J ends lost 3 bases and 0 bases respectively, with 9 bases between them. Germline V lookup: CDR1 MGHRA, CDR2 YSYEKL. These data are taken from a study of T cells in Graves' hyperthyroidism and ophthalmopathy. Study-wide context: Blood was drawn when the patient was first diagnosed and still untreated.

RNA transcripts served as the template for amplifying TCR beta CDR3 regions. Researchers ran a first-round RT-PCR on the TCR CDR3 using the HTBI primer set. MiXCR was run by TCRdb on the multiplex PCR reads, yielding one entry per CDR3 protein. The sample lists fewer than 500,000 distinct CDR3 sequences; about 14% were seen once. Clinical Activity Scores of at least 3, NOSPECS grades of at least 4 and durations under 3 months characterized ophthalmopathy patients. For the diagnoses, clinical symptoms, serum thyroxine and TRAb, thyroid ultrasound and orbital computed tomography were used. Overall study results and limits: Using 13 V-J features, a model discriminated ophthalmopathy from stable hyperthyroidism.

This sequence was found in a man aged 18 to 30 with Graves' ophthalmopathy. The specimen was blood. The rearrangement joins TRBV4-1 to TRBJ2-7; D might be TRBD1 (6 bases). CDR3 nucleotides: TGCGCCAGCAGCCACCGGACAGCCTCCTACGAGCAGTACTTC. Translated: CASSHRTASYEQYF.